These T cell receptor beta chains were read from a single sample in a study of blood T cell repertoires in COVID-19. Using immunoSEQ multiplex PCR, the repertoire was profiled, and TCRdb retains in-frame clones only, with some absent. The sample yields fewer than 200,000 clones, approximately 87% seen once. The source material was peripheral blood. All receptors come from a woman aged 65 to 85 with COVID-19, enrolled during active disease. Both conserved end residues are part of each CDR3. Each record gives: clone size, D gene, V gene, J gene, CDR3 protein, CDR3 DNA. D genes are given only for firm matches. Not all rows give a size; the values are once, few, many and, for expanded clones, a class.

.,TRBD1,TRBV7-9,TRBJ1-2,CASSLGSDRDYYGYTF,TGTGCCAGCAGCTTAGGCTCCGACAGGGACTACTATGGCTACACCTTC
.,.,TRBV7-3,TRBJ2-3,CASSLSRGDTQYF,TGTGCCAGCAGCTTAAGTAGGGGGGATACGCAGTATTTT
once,TRBD1,TRBV12-5,TRBJ1-6,CASGSGQGANNSPLHF,TGTGCTAGTGGTTCCGGACAGGGGGCGAATAATTCACCCCTCCACTTT
.,TRBD2,TRBV27,TRBJ2-2,CASSLSSGTGELFF,TGTGCCAGCAGTTTATCTAGCGGGACCGGGGAGCTGTTTTTT
.,.,TRBV6-1,TRBJ2-7,CASSEPSAGFLVEQYF,TGTGCCAGCAGTGAACCTTCGGCAGGGTTCCTTGTCGAGCAGTACTTC
.,TRBD1,TRBV30,TRBJ1-6,CAWETQGGADSPLHF,TGTGCCTGGGAGACACAAGGGGGCGCAGATTCACCCCTCCACTTT
.,.,TRBV30,TRBJ1-5,CAWSVRSSSNQPQHF,TGTGCCTGGAGTGTACGGTCATCTAGCAATCAGCCCCAGCATTTT
.,.,TRBV24-1,TRBJ2-3,CATSDLFGRRDTQYF,TGTGCCACCAGTGATTTGTTTGGGAGACGAGATACGCAGTATTTT
.,TRBD1,TRBV7-9,TRBJ1-2,CASSRGGGSNGYTF,TGTGCCAGCAGCCGCGGAGGGGGCAGCAATGGCTACACCTTC
few,.,TRBV5-1,TRBJ1-5,CASSLTGDSNQPQHF,TGCGCCAGCAGCTTGACGGGGGACAGCAATCAGCCCCAGCATTTT
.,TRBD1,TRBV5-1,TRBJ2-5,CASSRDRQGWGGETQYF,TGCGCCAGCAGCCGGGATCGACAGGGCTGGGGTGGGGAGACCCAGTACTTC
once,.,TRBV5-1,TRBJ2-5,CASSLDPQRQETQYF,TGCGCCAGCAGCTTGGACCCGCAGCGGCAAGAGACCCAGTACTTC
.,TRBD1,TRBV11-2,TRBJ1-1,CASSSQTGGMTEAFF,TGTGCCAGCAGCTCGCAGACAGGGGGTATGACTGAAGCTTTCTTT
.,.,TRBV28,TRBJ2-7,CASRRSGTPYEQYF,TGTGCCAGCAGGCGGAGTGGGACACCCTACGAGCAGTACTTC
.,.,TRBV30,TRBJ1-1,CAWSGRRGTEAFF,TGTGCCTGGAGCGGGCGCAGAGGGACTGAAGCTTTCTTT
few,.,TRBV11-2,TRBJ2-3,CASSPPGRHTQYF,TGTGCCAGCAGCCCACCCGGGAGACATACGCAGTATTTT
.,.,TRBV5-1,TRBJ1-3,CASSSVTGSGNTIYF,TGCGCCAGCAGCTCTGTAACAGGGTCTGGAAACACCATATATTTT
.,TRBD1,TRBV6-6,TRBJ2-1,CASTKEAGGREQFF,TGTGCCAGCACTAAGGAGGCAGGGGGAAGGGAGCAGTTCTTC
.,.,TRBV7-6,TRBJ2-5,CASSLGALSGQETQYF,TGTGCCAGCAGCTTAGGTGCTCTATCGGGCCAAGAGACCCAGTACTTC
.,.,TRBV2,TRBJ1-4,CASRSGEGYEKLFF,TGTGCCAGCAGGTCGGGGGAGGGATACGAAAAACTGTTTTTT
.,TRBD1,TRBV6-5,TRBJ2-7,CASRDRESNEQYF,TGTGCCAGCAGGGACAGGGAATCGAACGAGCAGTACTTC
.,TRBD1,TRBV10-3,TRBJ2-7,CAIQPGTGGYEQYF,TGTGCCATCCAGCCTGGGACAGGGGGCTACGAGCAGTACTTC
.,TRBD2,TRBV2,TRBJ2-1,CASSDVGLAGKQFF,TGTGCCAGCAGTGATGTAGGACTAGCGGGGAAGCAGTTCTTC
once,.,TRBV19,TRBJ2-3,CASSREAKSTDTQYF,TGTGCCAGTAGTAGGGAGGCCAAAAGCACAGATACGCAGTATTTT
.,.,TRBV14,TRBJ2-1,CASSQEGGKQFF,TGTGCCAGCAGCCAAGAAGGGGGTAAGCAGTTCTTC
few,.,TRBV7-9,TRBJ2-7,CASSYRTFYEQYF,TGTGCCAGCAGCTACCGGACTTTCTACGAGCAGTACTTC
.,TRBD2,TRBV28,TRBJ2-7,CASRLLAGAHEQYF,TGTGCCAGCAGGCTACTAGCGGGAGCCCACGAGCAGTACTTC
.,.,TRBV27,TRBJ2-7,CASSRGPTYEQYF,TGTGCCAGCAGCAGGGGTCCTACCTACGAGCAGTACTTC
.,.,TRBV7-9,TRBJ2-5,CASSLIAEQETQYF,TGTGCCAGCAGCTTAATTGCGGAACAAGAGACCCAGTACTTC
.,.,TRBV20-1,TRBJ1-1,CSASQGAEAFF,TGCAGTGCTTCACAGGGAGCTGAAGCTTTCTTT
.,TRBD1,TRBV9,TRBJ1-1,CASSVVPGQGTEAFF,TGTGCCAGCAGCGTAGTGCCGGGACAGGGCACTGAAGCTTTCTTT
.,.,TRBV27,TRBJ2-1,CASSLAGIPYNEQFF,TGTGCCAGCAGTTTAGCGGGGATCCCCTACAATGAGCAGTTCTTC
.,TRBD1,TRBV28,TRBJ2-7,CASTLYGGQSYEQYF,TGTGCCAGCACCCTATATGGGGGACAGTCCTACGAGCAGTACTTC
few,TRBD1,TRBV6-6,TRBJ2-1,CASSYRDRYNEQFF,TGTGCCAGCAGTTACCGGGACAGATACAATGAGCAGTTCTTC
.,.,TRBV18,TRBJ2-7,CASSPSQGFIHEQYF,TGTGCCAGCTCACCCTCGCAGGGTTTCATTCACGAGCAGTACTTC
.,TRBD2,TRBV5-1,TRBJ2-1,CASSLHSGRADRYEQFF,TGCGCCAGCAGCTTGCATAGCGGGAGGGCCGACCGGTATGAGCAGTTCTTC
.,.,TRBV5-1,TRBJ1-4,CASSFNRVQEKLFF,TGCGCCAGCAGCTTCAACAGAGTTCAGGAAAAACTGTTTTTT